This T cell receptor (beta chain) was sequenced during a study of vaccination and CD4 T cells after COVID-19. About the research overall: Recovered patients in the cohort numbered six men and four women, two of them Hispanic. Participants got two doses of BNT162b2 or mRNA-1273 vaccine. Cells were stimulated with overlapping spike peptide pools from SARS-CoV-2, HCoV-NL63, HCoV-OC43 and HCoV-229E.

This clonotype is a singleton in its sample. The target antigen is unknown. Treatment meaning: roughly ten-day PBMC culture with coronavirus spike peptide pools or control peptides (ViraFEST assay). Peptide pool stimulation in ViraFEST expanded antigen-specific T cells, whose TCRs were then sequenced. This CDR3 spans 16 amino acids. V lost 3 bases and J lost 4, with 17 bases in between. Per the germline V gene, CDR1 is SGHTA and CDR2 is FQGNSA. The Oncomine TCR Beta short-read assay was applied to DNA of cultured CD4+ T cells. Using its own MiXCR run on the PCR reads, TCRdb lists one record per CDR3 protein. The sample holds roughly 4,100 distinct CDR3 sequences; less than 55% are singletons and the top ten take roughly three fifths.

The rearrangement links TRBV7-2 to TRBJ2-3; TRBD2 is a possible D gene (5 bases). Material: CD4+ T cells from blood, cultured in vitro. The source is a human donor who had recovered from COVID-19. CDR3 nucleotides: TGTGCCAGCAGCTTTAGGGTAGCGTGGGCGGCAGATACGCAGTATTTT. It encodes CASSFRVAWAADTQYF.